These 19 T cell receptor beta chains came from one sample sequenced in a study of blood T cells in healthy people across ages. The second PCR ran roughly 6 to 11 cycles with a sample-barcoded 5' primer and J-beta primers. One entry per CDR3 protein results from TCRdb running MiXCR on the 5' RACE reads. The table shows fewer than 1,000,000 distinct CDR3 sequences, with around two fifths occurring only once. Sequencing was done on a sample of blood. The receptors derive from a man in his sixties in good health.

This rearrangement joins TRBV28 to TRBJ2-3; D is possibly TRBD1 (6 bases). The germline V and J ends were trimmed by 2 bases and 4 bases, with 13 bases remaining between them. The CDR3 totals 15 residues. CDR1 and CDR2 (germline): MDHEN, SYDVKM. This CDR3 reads CASSLNRDGPDTQYF. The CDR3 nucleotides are TGTGCCAGCAGTTTAAACAGGGATGGGCCAGATACGCAGTATTTT.

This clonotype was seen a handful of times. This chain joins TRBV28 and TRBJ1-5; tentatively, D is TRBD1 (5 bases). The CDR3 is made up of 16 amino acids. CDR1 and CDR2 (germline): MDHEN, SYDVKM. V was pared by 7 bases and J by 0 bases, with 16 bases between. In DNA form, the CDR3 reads TGTGCCAGCACCTCGGGGCGTGGGTATAGCAATCAGCCCCAGCATTTT. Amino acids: CASTSGRGYSNQPQHF.

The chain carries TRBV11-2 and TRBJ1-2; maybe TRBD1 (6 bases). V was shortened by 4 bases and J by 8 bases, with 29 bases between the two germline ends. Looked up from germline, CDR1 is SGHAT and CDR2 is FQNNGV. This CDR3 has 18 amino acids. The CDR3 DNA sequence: TGTGCCAGCAGCTCTACATGGGCAGGGGCCGCCTCCCCTAACGGCTACACCTTC. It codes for CASSSTWAGAASPNGYTF.

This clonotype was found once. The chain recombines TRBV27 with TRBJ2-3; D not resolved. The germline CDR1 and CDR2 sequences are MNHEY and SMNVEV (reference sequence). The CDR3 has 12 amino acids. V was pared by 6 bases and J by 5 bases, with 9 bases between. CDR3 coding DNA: TGTGCCAGCAGGCGGCTAGGAGATACGCAGTATTTT. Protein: CASRRLGDTQYF.

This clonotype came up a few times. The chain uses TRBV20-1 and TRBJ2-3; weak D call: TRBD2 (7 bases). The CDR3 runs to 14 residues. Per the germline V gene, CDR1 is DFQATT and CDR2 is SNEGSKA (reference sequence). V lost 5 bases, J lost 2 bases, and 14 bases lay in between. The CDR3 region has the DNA TGCAGTGCTGGGGGGGACACCTTCACAGATACGCAGTATTTT. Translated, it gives CSAGGDTFTDTQYF.

CDR3 sequence: CASSNGADTQYF. Written as DNA, the CDR3 is TGTGCCAGCAGCAACGGGGCAGATACGCAGTATTTT. V is TRBV7-2 and J is TRBJ2-3; D is possibly TRBD2 (5 bases). Germline V gene lookup returns CDR1 SGHTA and CDR2 FQGNSA. The CDR3 extends over 12 amino acids. Trimming cost V 5 bases and J 4 bases, with 7 bases left between them. The entire variable domain, with the rest obtained from reference TRBV7-2 and TRBJ2-3, is as follows: GAGVSQSPSNKVTEKGKDVELRCDPISGHTALYWYRQSLGQGLEFLIYFQGNSAPDKSGLPSDRFSAERTGGSVSTLTIQRTQQEDSAVYLCASSNGADTQYFGPGTRLTVL.

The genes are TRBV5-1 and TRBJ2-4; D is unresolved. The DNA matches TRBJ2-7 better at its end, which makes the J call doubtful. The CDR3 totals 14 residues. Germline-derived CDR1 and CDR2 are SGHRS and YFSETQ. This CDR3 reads CASSASGSLFEQYF. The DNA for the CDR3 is TGCGCCAGCAGCGCCTCGGGCTCGTTGTTCGAGCAGTACTTC.

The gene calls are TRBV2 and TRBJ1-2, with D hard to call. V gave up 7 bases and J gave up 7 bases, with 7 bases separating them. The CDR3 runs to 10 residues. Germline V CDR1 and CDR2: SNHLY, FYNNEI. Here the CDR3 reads CASNGGGYTF. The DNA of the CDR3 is TGTGCCAGCAACGGAGGTGGCTACACCTTC.

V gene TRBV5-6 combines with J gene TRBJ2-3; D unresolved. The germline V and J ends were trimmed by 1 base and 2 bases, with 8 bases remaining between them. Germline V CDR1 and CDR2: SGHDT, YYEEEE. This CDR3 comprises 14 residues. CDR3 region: CASSLRRDTDTQYF. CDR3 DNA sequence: TGTGCCAGCAGCTTGCGCAGAGACACAGATACGCAGTATTTT. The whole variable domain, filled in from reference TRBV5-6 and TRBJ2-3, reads DAGVTQSPTHLIKTRGQQVTLRCSPKSGHDTVSWYQQALGQGPQFIFQYYEEEERQRGNFPDRFSGHQFPNYSSELNVNALLLGDSALYLCASSLRRDTDTQYFGPGTRLTVL.

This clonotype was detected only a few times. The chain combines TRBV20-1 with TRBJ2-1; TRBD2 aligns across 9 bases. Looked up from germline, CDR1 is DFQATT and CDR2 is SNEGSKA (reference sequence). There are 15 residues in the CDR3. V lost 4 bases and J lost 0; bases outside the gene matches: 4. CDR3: CSATRAGGSYNEQFF. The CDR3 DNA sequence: TGCAGTGCTACCCGAGCGGGGGGCTCCTACAATGAGCAGTTCTTC.

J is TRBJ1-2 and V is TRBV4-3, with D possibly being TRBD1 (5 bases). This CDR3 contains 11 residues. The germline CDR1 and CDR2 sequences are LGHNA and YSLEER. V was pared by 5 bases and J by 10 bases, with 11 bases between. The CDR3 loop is CASSWRGNYTF. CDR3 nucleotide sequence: TGCGCCAGCAGCTGGCGGGGGAACTACACCTTC.

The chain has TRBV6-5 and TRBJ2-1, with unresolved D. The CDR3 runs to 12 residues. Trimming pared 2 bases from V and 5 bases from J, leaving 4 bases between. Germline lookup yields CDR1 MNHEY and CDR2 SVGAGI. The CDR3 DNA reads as TGTGCCAGCAGTTACAGGGACAATGAGCAGTTCTTC. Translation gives CASSYRDNEQFF.

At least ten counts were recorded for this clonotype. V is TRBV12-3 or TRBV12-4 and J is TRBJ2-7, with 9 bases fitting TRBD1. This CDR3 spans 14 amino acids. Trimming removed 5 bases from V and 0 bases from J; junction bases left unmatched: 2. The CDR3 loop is CASSTGQGSYEQYF. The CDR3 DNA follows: TGTGCCAGCAGTACGGGACAGGGCTCCTACGAGCAGTACTTC.

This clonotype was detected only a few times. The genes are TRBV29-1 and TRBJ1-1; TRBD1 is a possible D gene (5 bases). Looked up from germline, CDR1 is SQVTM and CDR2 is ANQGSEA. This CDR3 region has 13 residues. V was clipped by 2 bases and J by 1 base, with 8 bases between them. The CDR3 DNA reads TGCAGCGTTGAACAGGGATCGAACACTGAAGCTTTCTTT. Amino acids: CSVEQGSNTEAFF.

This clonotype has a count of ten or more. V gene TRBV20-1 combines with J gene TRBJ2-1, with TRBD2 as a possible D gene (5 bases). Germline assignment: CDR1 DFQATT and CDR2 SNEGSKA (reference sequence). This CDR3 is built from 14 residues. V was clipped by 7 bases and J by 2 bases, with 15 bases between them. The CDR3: CSGSSSDPYNEQFF. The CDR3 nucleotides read TGCAGTGGGTCGAGTAGCGACCCCTACAATGAGCAGTTCTTC.

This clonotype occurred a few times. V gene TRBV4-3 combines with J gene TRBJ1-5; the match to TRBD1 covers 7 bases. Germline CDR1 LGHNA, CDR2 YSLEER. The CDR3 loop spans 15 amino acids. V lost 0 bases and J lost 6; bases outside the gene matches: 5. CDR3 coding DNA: TGCGCCAGCAGCCAAGATAGCCAGGGGGGTCAGCCCCAGCATTTT. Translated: CASSQDSQGGQPQHF.

The DNA of the CDR3 is TGTGCCAGCAGTCGGGGAAGTGGGGAGACCCAGTACTTC. The encoded protein is CASSRGSGETQYF. The gene calls are TRBV11-1 and TRBJ2-5; D perhaps matches TRBD2 (5 bases). Per germline, CDR1 SGHAT and CDR2 FQDESV (reference sequence). V lost 6 bases and J lost 5, with 13 bases in between. The length of the CDR3 is 13 residues.

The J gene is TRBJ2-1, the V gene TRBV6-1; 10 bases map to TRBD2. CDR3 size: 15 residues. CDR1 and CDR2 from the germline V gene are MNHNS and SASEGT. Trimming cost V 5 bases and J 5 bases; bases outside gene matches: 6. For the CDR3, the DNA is TGTGCCAGCAGTAGTCTAGCGGGGGCCCACAATGAGCAGTTCTTC. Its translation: CASSSLAGAHNEQFF.

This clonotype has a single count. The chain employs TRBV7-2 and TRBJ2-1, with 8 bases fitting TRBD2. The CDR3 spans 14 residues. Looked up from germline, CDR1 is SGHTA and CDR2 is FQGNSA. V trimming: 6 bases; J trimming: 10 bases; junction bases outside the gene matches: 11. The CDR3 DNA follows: TGTGCCAGCAGTGGGCTAGCGGGCGCCGTGGAGCAGTTCTTC. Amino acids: CASSGLAGAVEQFF.